These T cell receptor beta chains were read from a single sample in a study of OX40 agonist ivuxolimab in advanced cancers. TCRdb's table, derived via immunoSEQ multiplex PCR, lists solely in-frame clones and lacks some. The repertoire holds 55,000 to 90,000 clones, with about 91% as singletons. The sample here was CD4+ or CD8+ T cells sorted from blood, taken in a trial of the OX40 agonist ivuxolimab. The receptor source for this set is an adult with an advanced solid tumor such as melanoma, head and neck, liver or kidney cancer. CDR3s include the opening cysteine and the closing phenylalanine or tryptophan. A D gene is named only where the DNA matches it firmly. The size entry is marked missing in some rows and otherwise reads once, few, many or a size class.

NA TRBJ2-1 TRBV7-2 TRBD2 TGTGCCAGCAGCTTAGGCAGGCGGGGGAGATACAATGAGCAGTTCTTC CASSLGRRGRYNEQFF
NA TRBJ2-2 TRBV5-1 TRBD1 TGCGCCAGCAGCGCGGACAGGGGGATCGGGGAGCTGTTTTTT CASSADRGIGELFF
once TRBJ2-3 TRBV9 NA TGTGCCAGCAGCGTAGGCGCGTGGGGAGATACGCAGTATTTT CASSVGAWGDTQYF
NA TRBJ1-1 TRBV7-8 NA TGTGCCAGCAGCTTACGCCCAGGGATGGTGAACACTGAAGCTTTCTTT CASSLRPGMVNTEAFF
NA TRBJ2-2 TRBV7-2 TRBD2 TGTGCCAGCAGCTTTAGCGGGGGGGCCAGTACCGGGGAGCTGTTTTTT CASSFSGGASTGELFF
NA TRBJ1-1 TRBV6-1 NA TGTGCCAGCAGTGACGGGCCGAACACTGAAGCTTTCTTT CASSDGPNTEAFF
NA TRBJ1-5 TRBV6-6 NA TGTGCCAGCAGCAGGGACCCTTATAGCAATCAGCCCCAGCATTTT CASSRDPYSNQPQHF
NA TRBJ2-1 TRBV4-1 NA TGCGCCAGCAGCCGCCGGGACGTCAATGAGCAGTTCTTC CASSRRDVNEQFF
NA TRBJ2-1 TRBV6-5 TRBD2 TGTGCCAGCAGTTTAGCGGGATCGGGCTCCTACAATGAGCAGTTCTTC CASSLAGSGSYNEQFF
NA TRBJ1-6 TRBV9 NA TGTGCCAGCAGCGTTGACAGTTATAATTCACCCCTCCACTTT CASSVDSYNSPLHF
NA TRBJ1-2 TRBV6-6 NA TGTGCCAGCAGTTACAAAGATAACTATGGCTACACCTTC CASSYKDNYGYTF
NA TRBJ1-2 TRBV28 TRBD1 TGTGCCAGCAGTCTCGACAGGGGCCTTGGCTACACCTTC CASSLDRGLGYTF
once TRBJ2-1 TRBV5-6 NA TGTGCCAGCAGCTTGGGGGAAGCGGATCGATTAAATGAGCAGTTCTTC CASSLGEADRLNEQFF
NA TRBJ1-2 TRBV13 NA TGTGCCGGCCATCCCCTCTTGGGGAACTATGGCTACACCTTC CAGHPLLGNYGYTF
NA TRBJ1-2 TRBV28 NA TGTGCCAGCAGTGGGGGGGGAAGGGCTATTGGCTACACCTTC CASSGGGRAIGYTF
NA TRBJ2-1 TRBV2 TRBD2 TGTGCCAGCACCTTTAGCGGGAGCTCCTACAATGAGCAGTTCTTC CASTFSGSSYNEQFF
NA TRBJ2-3 TRBV5-4 NA TGTGCCAGCAGCACCGGCAATACGCAGTATTTT CASSTGNTQYF
NA TRBJ2-3 TRBV29-1 NA TGCAGCGGGTACAAGGGGGAAGGGGATACGCAGTATTTT CSGYKGEGDTQYF
NA TRBJ2-3 TRBV5-6 TRBD2 TGTGCCAGCAGCTCCCTGGTGCGAAGCTATGAGACTAGCACAGATGCGCAGTATTTT CASSSLVRSYETSTDAQYF
NA TRBJ1-2 TRBV28 TRBD1 TGTGCCAGCAGTACAGGGGGCTGGTATGGCTACACCTTC CASSTGGWYGYTF
few TRBJ2-5 TRBV7-8 TRBD1 TGTGCCATCACAGGGGTGGGGGAGACCCAGTACTTC CAITGVGETQYF
NA TRBJ2-3 TRBV5-4 TRBD2 TGTGCCAGCAGCTCGCCTCCAACTAGCGGGAGGGAATCAGATACGCAGTATTTT CASSSPPTSGRESDTQYF
NA TRBJ2-1 TRBV30 TRBD1 TGTGCCTGGAGTACCACAGGGGTGGGTGAGCAGTTCTTC CAWSTTGVGEQFF
NA TRBJ2-7 TRBV5-1 TRBD1 TGCGCCAGCAGCTGGGGGGGACAGGGGACCTACGAGCAGTACTTC CASSWGGQGTYEQYF
NA TRBJ2-2 TRBV7-2 TRBD2 TGTGCCAGCAGCTTAGGAGCGGGAGTGTCTACCGGGGAGCTGTTTTTT CASSLGAGVSTGELFF
NA TRBJ1-4 TRBV30 TRBD1 TGTGCCTGGAATCTCGGGACAGTCCGTGAAAAACTGTTTTTT CAWNLGTVREKLFF